These 16 T cell receptor beta chains were all obtained from the same sample, sequenced in a study of T cells in Graves' hyperthyroidism and ophthalmopathy. The TCR beta CDR3 regions underwent amplification using RNA transcripts as the source. Carried out on the TCR CDR3, a first-round RT-PCR used the HTBI primer set. TCRdb redid the calling of the multiplex PCR reads with MiXCR, one entry per CDR3 protein. The sample has fewer than 900,000 distinct CDR3 sequences, 15% to 20% seen once. What was sequenced was blood. These TCRs come from a woman between 45 and 60 years old with Graves' hyperthyroidism that later progressed to Graves' ophthalmopathy.

V gene TRBV6-1 combines with J gene TRBJ1-2; D gene uncertain. Trimming stripped 3 bases from V and 2 bases from J, with 13 bases between. The V gene's germline CDR1 is MNHNS and CDR2 SASEGT. The CDR3 loop spans 15 amino acids. The CDR3 region is CASSEERWYNYGYTF. For the CDR3, the DNA is TGTGCCAGCAGTGAGGAACGTTGGTACAACTATGGCTACACCTTC.

This clonotype was observed a single time. The chain employs TRBV19 and TRBJ1-1, with 9 nucleotides matching TRBD1. The CDR3 has 16 amino acids. Germline CDR1 and CDR2: LNHDA and SQIVND (reference sequence). The ends lost 6 bases at V and 0 bases at J; junction bases unmatched: 8. CDR3 sequence (DNA): TGTGCCAGTAGAACGGGACAGGGTTTCATGAACACTGAAGCTTTCTTT. Protein: CASRTGQGFMNTEAFF.

This clonotype has a handful of counts. The rearrangement joins TRBV18 to TRBJ2-3, with no clear D. This CDR3 has 16 amino acids. From germline, CDR1 is KGHSH and CDR2 LQKENI. The ends were cut back, 2 bases at V and 6 bases at J, with 18 bases in the middle. In DNA, the CDR3 is TGTGCCAGCTCACCAATGCCCCGTACCCCCGGGGATACGCAGTATTTT. Protein sequence: CASSPMPRTPGDTQYF.

This clonotype was found many times. The chain employs TRBV20-1 and TRBJ1-2, with 8 nucleotides matching TRBD1. The CDR3 runs to 12 residues. Trimming removed 0 bases from V and 8 bases from J; junction bases left unmatched: 2. In germline, CDR1 is DFQATT, CDR2 SNEGSKA (reference sequence). Here the CDR3 DNA reads TGCAGTGCTAGAGACCAGGGGGCAGGCTACACCTTC. This translates into CSARDQGAGYTF.

There are many counts of this clonotype. The chain uses TRBV5-1 and TRBJ2-2; D gene unclear. In germline, CDR1 is SGHRS, CDR2 YFSETQ. Trimming left V 0 bases short and J 0 bases short, with 3 bases between. The CDR3 covers 14 residues. The CDR3 loop is CASSLDANTGELFF. The DNA of the CDR3 is TGCGCCAGCAGCTTGGACGCGAACACCGGGGAGCTGTTTTTT. The variable domain in full, completed from reference TRBV5-1 and TRBJ2-2, reads KAGVTQTPRYLIKTRGQQVTLSCSPISGHRSVSWYQQTPGQGLQFLFEYFSETQRNKGNFPGRFSGRQFSNSRSEMNVSTLELGDSALYLCASSLDANTGELFFGEGSRLTVL.

This clonotype was seen repeatedly, ten times or more. The rearrangement uses TRBV30 and TRBJ1-3; 7 nucleotides line up with TRBD1. Germline V lookup: CDR1 GTSNPN, CDR2 SVGIG (reference sequence). Losses at the gene ends were 5 bases for V and 3 bases for J; bases not matched to a gene: 4. The length of the CDR3 is 13 residues. The CDR3 spells CAWAGQNGNTIYF. CDR3 in DNA: TGTGCCTGGGCGGGACAGAATGGAAACACCATATATTTT.

CDR3 DNA sequence: TGTGCCAGCAGCAAATTTGGCCAACCCAAGAAAGAGACCCAGTACTTC. Translating it yields CASSKFGQPKKETQYF. The V gene is TRBV6-2 or TRBV6-3, the J gene TRBJ2-5, with D hard to call. Per the germline V gene, CDR1 is MNHEY and CDR2 is SVGEGT. Trimming removed 6 bases from V and 3 bases from J, with 20 bases in between. There are 16 residues in the CDR3.

This clonotype was counted ten times or more. This chain connects TRBV7-8 to TRBJ2-1; TRBD2 is a possible D gene (7 bases). The CDR3 spans 16 residues. Germline V lookup: CDR1 SGHVS, CDR2 FQNEAQ. V gave up 1 base and J gave up 3 bases, with 13 bases separating them. The CDR3 loop reads CASSLDEGGVYNEQFF. The CDR3 nucleotides read TGTGCCAGCAGCTTAGATGAAGGGGGGGTCTACAATGAGCAGTTCTTC. The full variable domain, with the rest looked up from reference TRBV7-8 and TRBJ2-1, is GAGVSQSPRYKVAKRGQDVALRCDPISGHVSLFWYQQALGQGPEFLTYFQNEAQLDKSGLPSDRFFAERPEGSVSTLKIQRTQQEDSAVYLCASSLDEGGVYNEQFFGPGTRLTVL.

There are a few counts of this clonotype. The V call is TRBV19, the J call TRBJ2-1; D remains unclear. Germline loops: CDR1 LNHDA, CDR2 SQIVND (reference sequence). V was shortened by 6 bases and J by 5 bases, with 17 bases between the two germline ends. This CDR3 has 15 residues. CDR3 bases: TGTGCCAGTAGACCCTCAAACCAGATTCACAATGAGCAGTTCTTC. It is translated as CASRPSNQIHNEQFF.

This clonotype showed up many times. The chain is built from TRBV19 and TRBJ1-1; D not certain. The CDR3 has 13 residues. V dropped 5 bases and J dropped 4 bases, with 11 bases sitting between them. Germline V gene data show CDR1 as LNHDA and CDR2 as SQIVND (reference sequence). CDR3 sequence (DNA): TGTGCCAGTAGTCATCCATCGAGCACTGAAGCTTTCTTT. Amino acids: CASSHPSSTEAFF.

J is TRBJ2-5 and V is TRBV24-1, with 7 bases fitting TRBD1. With V trimmed by 3 bases and J by 1 base, 10 bases remained unmatched. Germline V gives CDR1 KGHDR, CDR2 SFDVKD. This CDR3 has 17 residues. The chain's CDR3 is CATSDPKEGARQETQYF. The CDR3 DNA is TGTGCCACCAGTGATCCAAAAGAGGGGGCGCGCCAAGAGACCCAGTACTTC.

The gene calls are TRBV7-9 and TRBJ2-5; 9 positions match TRBD1. V lost 4 bases to trimming and J lost 4 bases; unmatched junction nucleotides: 7. The germline V gene has CDR1 SEHNR and CDR2 FQNEAQ (reference sequence). CDR3 length equals 15 residues. CDR3 DNA sequence: TGTGCCAGCAGCTCACAGGGGGCTTTGGGAGAGACCCAGTACTTC. Encoded protein: CASSSQGALGETQYF.

This clonotype was counted a few times. This chain joins TRBV6-1 and TRBJ1-4; a possible D gene is TRBD1 (6 bases). Trimming took 3 bases from V and 5 from J, leaving 10 bases between them. The V gene's germline CDR1 is MNHNS and CDR2 SASEGT. There are 14 residues in the CDR3. The DNA of the CDR3 is TGTGCCAGCAGTGACCGGACAGTAAATGAAAAACTGTTTTTT. This sequence encodes CASSDRTVNEKLFF.

This clonotype has more than one count but fewer than ten. A much larger clone lies a single base off, so this may be a read error. The gene calls are TRBV20-1 and TRBJ1-5; possible D gene TRBD1, 6 bases. The length of the CDR3 is 14 residues. V lost 4 bases and J 1 base, leaving 11 bases between the germline ends. The germline CDR1 and CDR2 sequences are DFQATT and SNEGSKA (reference sequence). CDR3 loop: CSATGAGSNQPQHF. The CDR3 region has the DNA TGCAGTGCTACAGGGGCTGGGAGCAATCAGCCCCAGCATTTT.

This clonotype was counted only a few times. The genes are TRBV3-1 and TRBJ1-4; no clear D gene. Trimming cost V 4 bases and J 7 bases, with 7 bases left between them. Germline values: CDR1 LGHDT, CDR2 YNNKEL (reference sequence). CDR3 length: 12 residues. For the CDR3, the DNA is TGTGCCAGCAGCCCTTCAACTGAAAAACTGTTTTTT. Encoded protein: CASSPSTEKLFF.

Ten or more counts support this clonotype. This sequence joins TRBV20-1 and TRBJ2-7; D might be TRBD1 (6 bases). This CDR3 has 13 residues. Germline-derived CDR1 and CDR2 are DFQATT and SNEGSKA (reference sequence). Trimming left V 3 bases short and J 1 base short, with 10 bases between. In DNA form, the CDR3 reads TGCAGTGCTAGTCTTGACAGGTCCTACGAGCAGTACTTC. This translates into CSASLDRSYEQYF.